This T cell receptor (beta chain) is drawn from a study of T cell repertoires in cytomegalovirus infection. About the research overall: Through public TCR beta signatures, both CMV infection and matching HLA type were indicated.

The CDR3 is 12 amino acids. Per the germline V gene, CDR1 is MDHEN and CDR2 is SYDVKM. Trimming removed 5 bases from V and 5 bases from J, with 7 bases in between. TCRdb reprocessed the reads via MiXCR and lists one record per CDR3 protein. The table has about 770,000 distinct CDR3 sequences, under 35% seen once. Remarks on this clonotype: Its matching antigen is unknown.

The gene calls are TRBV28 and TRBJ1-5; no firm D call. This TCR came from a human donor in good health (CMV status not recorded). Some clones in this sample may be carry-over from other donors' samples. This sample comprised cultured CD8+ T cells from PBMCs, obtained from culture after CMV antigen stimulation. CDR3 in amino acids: CASSRPHQPQHF. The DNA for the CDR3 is TGTGCCAGCAGTCGCCCACATCAGCCCCAGCATTTT.